The 30 T cell receptor beta chains presented below share a single source sample, sequenced in a study of T cell repertoires in cytomegalovirus infection. TCRdb reanalysed the reads using MiXCR and keeps one entry per CDR3 protein. Among tens of thousands of distinct CDR3 sequences listed, roughly 20% were seen once. No antigen is known for these receptors. Here the sequenced sample was CD8+ T cells from cultured PBMCs, taken from culture after CMV antigen stimulation. The receptors here all came from a human donor in good health (CMV status not recorded). Some clones in this sample may be carry-over from other donors' samples.

The rearrangement joins TRBV6-1 to TRBJ2-1; D may be TRBD2 (6 bases). V was shortened by 2 bases and J by 6 bases, with 14 bases between the two germline ends. CDR1 is MNHNS and CDR2 is SASEGT in the germline V gene. There are 15 residues in the CDR3. This CDR3 reads CASSETAGTINEQFF. The CDR3 nucleotides read TGTGCCAGCAGTGAAACGGCGGGGACGATCAATGAGCAGTTCTTC.

This clonotype has more than one count but fewer than ten. The genes are TRBV19 and TRBJ1-5; no reliable D call. The CDR3 extends over 16 amino acids. Germline V lookup: CDR1 LNHDA, CDR2 SQIVND (reference sequence). V dropped 6 bases and J dropped 0 bases, with 15 bases sitting between them. The CDR3, as DNA: TGTGCCAGTAGCTTAGCGTCTGAATATAGCAATCAGCCCCAGCATTTT. It codes for CASSLASEYSNQPQHF.

DNA for the CDR3: TGTGCCAGCAGCTTACAGAGGGGGGGCGGCTGGGAGACCCAGTACTTC. Its translation is CASSLQRGGGWETQYF. The chain combines TRBV7-2 with TRBJ2-5; D may be TRBD2 (7 bases). V lost 2 bases and J lost 5, with 18 bases in between. Germline CDR1 and CDR2: SGHTA and FQGNSA. CDR3 length: 16 residues.

This sequence joins TRBV20-1 and TRBJ2-3; D gene ambiguous. There are 15 residues in the CDR3. The V gene's germline CDR1 is DFQATT and CDR2 SNEGSKA (reference sequence). The V end lost 6 bases, the J end lost 4 bases, and 20 bases lay between the germline ends. CDR3 sequence reads: CSADTYRLVADTQYF. CDR3 nucleotides: TGCAGTGCCGACACATATAGACTTGTCGCAGATACGCAGTATTTT.

The chain links TRBV6-5 to TRBJ1-2, with D hard to call. V lost 10 bases to trimming and J lost 4 bases, with 16 bases between them. Per the germline V gene, CDR1 is MNHEY and CDR2 is SVGAGI. The CDR3 has 13 amino acids. CDR3 loop: CATVGMDPYGYTF. CDR3 bases: TGTGCCACCGTAGGCATGGACCCCTATGGCTACACCTTC.

The chain employs TRBV7-8 and TRBJ1-6; the D gene is possibly TRBD1 (6 bases). Trimming left V 6 bases short and J 7 bases short, with 16 bases between. The CDR3 contains 15 residues. CDR1 is SGHVS and CDR2 is FQNEAQ in the germline V gene. In nucleotides, the CDR3 is TGTGCCAGCAGTTCCTGGACAGACTCAAATTCACCCCTCCACTTT. Translation: CASSSWTDSNSPLHF.

This clonotype was seen a handful of times. This chain uses TRBV7-8 with TRBJ1-1, with 7 bases matching TRBD1. The CDR3 is made up of 16 amino acids. In germline, CDR1 is SGHVS, CDR2 FQNEAQ. The J segment lost 2 bases and the V segment lost 4 bases, leaving 10 bases of the junction unmatched. CDR3 DNA: TGTGCCAGCAGCTCCCCCACACAGGGGAGTAACACTGAAGCTTTCTTT. It codes for CASSSPTQGSNTEAFF.

This chain connects TRBV7-9 to TRBJ2-1, with D perhaps assigned TRBD1 or TRBD2 (6 bases each). The CDR3 contains 13 residues. The V end lost 3 bases, the J end lost 8 bases, and 11 bases lay between the germline ends. The germline V gene encodes CDR1 SEHNR and CDR2 FQNEAQ (reference sequence). In nucleotides, the CDR3 is TGTGCCAGCAGCTTCGGAGGGGGTGATGAGCAGTTCTTC. The encoded protein is CASSFGGGDEQFF.

Ten or more counts support this clonotype. This chain joins TRBV28 and TRBJ2-1; 7 nucleotides match TRBD2. The CDR3 is made up of 12 amino acids. Looked up from germline, CDR1 is MDHEN and CDR2 is SYDVKM. V gave up 3 bases and J gave up 12 bases; unmatched junction bases: 5. The CDR3 sequence is CASSLSGKGQFF. The CDR3 DNA is TGTGCCAGCAGTTTGAGCGGGAAAGGGCAGTTCTTC.

This clonotype appeared a few times. This chain links TRBV6-2 or TRBV6-3 with TRBJ2-5; TRBD2 is a possible D gene (5 bases). Trimming shortened V by 6 bases and J by 2 bases, and 13 bases separated the two germline ends. CDR1 and CDR2 from the germline V gene are MNHEY and SVGEGT. The CDR3 has 14 residues. The CDR3 sequence is CASSPWGEQETQYF. CDR3 bases: TGTGCCAGCAGCCCCTGGGGAGAACAAGAGACCCAGTACTTC.

This clonotype was recorded many times. CDR3 residues: CASSLGDNYQPQHF. The CDR3 DNA reads as TGTGCCAGCAGCTTAGGGGACAACTATCAGCCCCAGCATTTT. The chain links TRBV7-9 to TRBJ1-5; maybe TRBD1 (6 bases). V lost 1 base, J lost 5 bases, and 9 bases lay in between. CDR1 SEHNR and CDR2 FQNEAQ come from the germline V gene (reference sequence). CDR3 length: 14 amino acids.

The V gene is TRBV27, the J gene TRBJ2-7; D may be TRBD2 (6 bases). CDR1 is MNHEY and CDR2 is SMNVEV in the germline V gene (reference sequence). The CDR3 spans 15 residues. V lost 6 bases to trimming and J lost 3 bases, with 18 bases between them. CDR3 sequence: CASSLTEGRRYEQYF. CDR3 in DNA: TGTGCCAGCAGCCTTACGGAGGGGCGCCGCTACGAGCAGTACTTC.

The V and J genes are TRBV7-3 and TRBJ1-2; D remains unclear. Germline CDR1 is SGHTA and CDR2 is FQGTGA. V lost 3 bases and J lost 8, with 13 bases in between. The CDR3 length is 13 residues. In nucleotides, the CDR3 is TGTGCCAGCAGCTTCCAACAGAGGGAGGGCTACACCTTC. It encodes CASSFQQREGYTF.

The V call is TRBV7-2, the J call TRBJ2-3; D unclear. V was trimmed by 5 bases and J by 1 base, leaving 13 bases between them. Germline loops: CDR1 SGHTA, CDR2 FQGNSA. This CDR3 is built from 15 residues. The CDR3 loop is CASSHLLVGTDTQYF. The CDR3 coding sequence is TGTGCCAGCAGCCATCTTTTGGTAGGCACAGATACGCAGTATTTT.

The chain has TRBV7-9 and TRBJ2-7; tentatively, D is TRBD1 (5 bases). CDR3 length: 13 residues. The V end lost 5 bases, the J end lost 6 bases, and 14 bases lay between the germline ends. Germline assignment: CDR1 SEHNR and CDR2 FQNEAQ (reference sequence). The CDR3 protein is CASSVRGTAEQYF. For the CDR3, the DNA is TGTGCCAGCAGCGTTAGGGGTACGGCCGAGCAGTACTTC.

The chain employs TRBV9 and TRBJ2-7; unclear D gene. The CDR3 loop spans 17 amino acids. CDR1 and CDR2 from the germline V gene are SGDLS and YYNGEE. Trimming removed 3 bases from V and 5 bases from J, with 24 bases in between. CDR3 protein: CASSETPETGMTHEQYF. Written as DNA, the CDR3 is TGTGCCAGCAGCGAGACCCCTGAGACGGGTATGACCCACGAGCAGTACTTC.

This clonotype has more than one count but fewer than ten. V and J are TRBV7-8 and TRBJ2-7, with TRBD1 identical over 7 bases. CDR1 and CDR2 (germline): SGHVS, FQNEAQ. The CDR3 runs to 16 residues. Unmatched junction bases numbered 13, after V lost 3 bases and J lost 5 bases. CDR3 sequence (DNA): TGTGCCAGCAGCTTCCCCGACAGGGTCTATCGCGACGAGCAGTACTTC. Its translation: CASSFPDRVYRDEQYF.

This clonotype came up many times. The V call is TRBV7-2, the J call TRBJ2-3; 9 nucleotides line up with TRBD1. CDR3 length equals 13 residues. Germline loops: CDR1 SGHTA, CDR2 FQGNSA. The V segment lost 8 bases and the J segment 5 bases; nucleotides outside the gene matches: 5. CDR3 coding DNA: TGTGCCAGCGGACCGGGACAGGGAGATACGCAGTATTTT. Protein product: CASGPGQGDTQYF.

This sequence joins TRBV7-8 and TRBJ2-2; possible D gene TRBD1, 5 bases. CDR3 length: 12 residues. Trimming shortened V by 5 bases and J by 7 bases, and 8 bases separated the two germline ends. The V gene's germline CDR1 is SGHVS and CDR2 FQNEAQ. The CDR3, as DNA: TGTGCCAGCAGCCCTACAGGCGGGGAGCTGTTTTTT. This sequence encodes CASSPTGGELFF.

This clonotype was counted between two and nine times. This sequence joins TRBV5-1 and TRBJ2-3; no clear D gene. The V end was cut by 4 bases, the J end by 2 bases, with 5 bases between. CDR3 length: 12 amino acids. Germline assignment: CDR1 SGHRS and CDR2 YFSETQ. CDR3: CASSPNTDTQYF. DNA for the CDR3: TGCGCCAGCAGCCCGAACACAGATACGCAGTATTTT.

The chain uses TRBV20-1 and TRBJ2-7, with D possibly matching TRBD1 (6 bases). Trimming cost V 5 bases and J 2 bases, with 19 bases left between them. The CDR3 sequence is 15 residues long. The germline CDR1 and CDR2 sequences are DFQATT and SNEGSKA (reference sequence). Here the CDR3 reads CSASTGTPLTYEQYF. CDR3 DNA sequence: TGCAGTGCTTCGACCGGGACACCACTTACCTACGAGCAGTACTTC.

This clonotype was seen a handful of times. The genes are TRBV29-1 and TRBJ2-7, with 8 positions matching TRBD2. CDR1 is SQVTM and CDR2 is ANQGSEA in the germline V gene. V shed 0 bases, J shed 3 bases, and the junction held 13 bases outside the gene matches. The CDR3 sequence is 17 residues long. The CDR3 region is CSVEEGGLGSPYYEQYF. The CDR3 nucleotides read TGCAGCGTTGAAGAGGGGGGACTAGGCTCCCCCTACTACGAGCAGTACTTC.

The chain uses TRBV7-2 and TRBJ1-2, with 8 bases aligning to TRBD1. The CDR3 covers 16 residues. Trimming removed 2 bases from V and 0 bases from J; junction bases left unmatched: 5. Germline values: CDR1 SGHTA, CDR2 FQGNSA. The CDR3 reads CASSLPRDRTNYGYTF. The DNA for the CDR3 is TGTGCCAGCAGCTTACCCAGGGACAGGACTAACTATGGCTACACCTTC.

This clonotype was picked up a small number of times. CDR3 loop: CSGQGVGNTIYF. CDR3 sequence (DNA): TGCAGCGGCCAGGGGGTCGGAAACACCATATATTTT. The rearrangement uses TRBV29-1 and TRBJ1-3; 7 bases are shared with TRBD1. From germline, CDR1 is SQVTM and CDR2 ANQGSEA. CDR3 length: 12 residues. The V gene end was trimmed by 7 bases and the J gene end by 4 bases; junction bases not matched to a gene: 4.

This clonotype was counted between two and nine times. The rearrangement uses TRBV27 and TRBJ2-1; 10 nucleotides match TRBD2. J lost 2 bases, V lost 10 bases, and 2 bases had no gene match. CDR1 is MNHEY, CDR2 SMNVEV, per germline (reference sequence). This CDR3 spans 13 amino acids. CDR3 coding DNA: TGTGCCACAACTAGCGGGGCCTACAATGAGCAGTTCTTC. Protein sequence: CATTSGAYNEQFF.

This clonotype was found many times. V and J are TRBV14 and TRBJ2-5, with D unresolved. V lost 2 bases to trimming and J lost 0 bases, with 7 bases between them. CDR1 and CDR2 (germline): SGHDN, FVKESK. This CDR3 has 14 amino acids. In DNA form, the CDR3 reads TGTGCCAGCAGCCAACATAATTACCAAGAGACCCAGTACTTC. The encoded protein is CASSQHNYQETQYF.

The table lists this clonotype with a few counts. The chain joins TRBV7-6 to TRBJ2-5; the D is unclear. Germline CDR1 is SGHVS and CDR2 is FNYEAQ. The ends were cut back, 1 base at V and 5 bases at J, with 14 bases in the middle. The CDR3 sequence is 15 residues long. The CDR3 nucleotides are TGTGCCAGCAGCTTAGAGTACGGCGCTTCTGAGACCCAGTACTTC. The encoded protein is CASSLEYGASETQYF. The whole variable domain, filled in from reference TRBV7-6 and TRBJ2-5, reads GAGVSQSPRYKVTKRGQDVALRCDPISGHVSLYWYRQALGQGPEFLTYFNYEAQQDKSGLPNDRFSAERPEGSISTLTIQRTEQRDSAMYRCASSLEYGASETQYFGPGTRLLVL.

This chain connects TRBV27 to TRBJ2-7; 9 bases map to TRBD1. Germline lookup yields CDR1 MNHEY and CDR2 SMNVEV (reference sequence). The CDR3 runs 15 residues. V lost 0 bases to trimming and J lost 5 bases; unmatched junction nucleotides: 5. The CDR3 region is CASSLSVGQGHEQYF. CDR3 DNA: TGTGCCAGCAGTTTATCTGTGGGACAGGGTCACGAGCAGTACTTC.

The chain uses TRBV5-6 and TRBJ2-1; 8 bases agree with TRBD1. The CDR3 is made up of 15 amino acids. Trimming at V came to 10 bases and at J to 5 bases, leaving 14 bases not matched to a gene. CDR1 and CDR2 (germline): SGHDT, YYEEEE. In DNA, the CDR3 is TGTGCCGGGGGCACAGGGGGGAAATTCGACAATGAGCAGTTCTTC. Translated: CAGGTGGKFDNEQFF.

The table lists this clonotype with a few counts. The chain links TRBV7-2 to TRBJ2-7; tentatively, D is TRBD1 (6 bases). Germline CDR1 SGHTA, CDR2 FQGNSA. This CDR3 contains 19 residues. V was cut by 0 bases and J by 4 bases, with 25 bases left in between. DNA for the CDR3: TGTGCCAGCAGCTTAGCGGGGTCTGGGGGCCCCAAAGGGTCGTACGAGCAGTACTTC. This sequence encodes CASSLAGSGGPKGSYEQYF.